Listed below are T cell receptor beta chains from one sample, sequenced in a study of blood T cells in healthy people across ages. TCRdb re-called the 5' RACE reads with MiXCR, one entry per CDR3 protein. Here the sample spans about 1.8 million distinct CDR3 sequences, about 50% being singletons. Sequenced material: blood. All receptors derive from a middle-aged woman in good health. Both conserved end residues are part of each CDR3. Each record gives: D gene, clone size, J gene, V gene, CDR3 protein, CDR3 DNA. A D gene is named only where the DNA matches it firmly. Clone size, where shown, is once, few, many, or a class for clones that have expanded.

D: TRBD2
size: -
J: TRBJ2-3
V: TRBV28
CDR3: CASSFFPPSGGRGDTQYF
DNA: TGTGCCAGCAGTTTTTTTCCTCCTAGCGGGGGTAGAGGAGATACGCAGTATTTT

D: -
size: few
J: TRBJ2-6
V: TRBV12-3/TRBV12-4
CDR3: CASGQTLPSSGANVLTF
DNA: TGTGCCAGCGGCCAGACTCTACCCAGCTCTGGGGCCAACGTCCTGACTTTC

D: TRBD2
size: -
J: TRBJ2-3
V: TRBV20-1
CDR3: CSAPTSGEGTQYF
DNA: TGCAGTGCCCCAACTAGCGGAGAAGGTACGCAGTATTTT

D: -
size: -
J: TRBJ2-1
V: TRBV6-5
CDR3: CASRTRGNEQFF
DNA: TGTGCCAGCAGGACGAGGGGCAATGAGCAGTTCTTC

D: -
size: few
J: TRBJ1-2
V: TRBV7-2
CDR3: CASSLEGGYGNYGYTF
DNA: TGTGCCAGCAGCTTAGAGGGTGGTTATGGGAACTATGGCTACACCTTC

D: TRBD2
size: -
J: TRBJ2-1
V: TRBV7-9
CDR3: CASSLRVRGGRNPYNEQFF
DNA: TGTGCCAGCAGCTTAAGGGTTCGGGGGGGACGAAACCCCTACAATGAGCAGTTCTTC

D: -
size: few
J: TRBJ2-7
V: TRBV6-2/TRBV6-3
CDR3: CASSYAGHLSSYEQYF
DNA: TGTGCCAGCAGTTACGCGGGACATCTGAGCTCCTACGAGCAGTACTTC

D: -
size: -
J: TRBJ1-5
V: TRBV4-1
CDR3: CASSHSDQPQHF
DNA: TGCGCCAGCAGCCATTCAGATCAGCCCCAGCATTTT

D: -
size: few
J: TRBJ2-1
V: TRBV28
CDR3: CASCPTGNSGLEQFF
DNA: TGTGCCAGCTGCCCCACCGGGAATTCGGGTCTTGAGCAGTTCTTC

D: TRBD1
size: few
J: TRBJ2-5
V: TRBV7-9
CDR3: CASGGQGRGSQETQYF
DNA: TGTGCCAGCGGAGGACAGGGGCGAGGATCCCAAGAGACCCAGTACTTC

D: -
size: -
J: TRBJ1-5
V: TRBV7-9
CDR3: CASSLAGAGFKQPQHF
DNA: TGTGCCAGCAGCTTAGCCGGGGCAGGGTTTAAACAGCCCCAGCATTTT

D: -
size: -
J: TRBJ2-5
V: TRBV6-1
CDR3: CASSVWTAQETQYF
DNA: TGTGCCAGCAGTGTATGGACAGCCCAAGAGACCCAGTACTTC

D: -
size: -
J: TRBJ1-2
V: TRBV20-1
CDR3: CSPGGSYGYTF
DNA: TGCAGTCCGGGGGGTTCCTATGGCTACACCTTC

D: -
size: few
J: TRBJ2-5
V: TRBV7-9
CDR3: CASSFWESQETQYF
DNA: TGTGCCAGCAGCTTCTGGGAGTCCCAAGAGACCCAGTACTTC

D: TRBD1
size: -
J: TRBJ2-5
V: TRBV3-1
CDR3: CASSPRQGVYNEQYF
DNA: TGTGCCAGCAGCCCTCGACAGGGGGTCTACAATGAGCAGTACTTC

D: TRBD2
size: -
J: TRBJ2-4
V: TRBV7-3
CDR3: CASSLPMGSGEKDIQYF
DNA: TGTGCCAGCAGCTTACCGATGGGTAGCGGGGAAAAAGACATTCAGTACTTC

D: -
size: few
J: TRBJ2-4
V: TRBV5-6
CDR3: CASSLMTGKNIQYF
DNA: TGTGCCAGCAGCTTGATGACAGGCAAAAACATTCAGTACTTC

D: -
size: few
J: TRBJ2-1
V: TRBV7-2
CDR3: CASSQAGGGTYNEQFF
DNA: TGTGCCAGCAGCCAAGCGGGCGGCGGCACCTACAATGAGCAGTTCTTC

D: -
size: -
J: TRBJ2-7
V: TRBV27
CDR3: CASSVSRWSEQYF
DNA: TGTGCCAGCAGTGTATCGAGATGGTCCGAGCAGTACTTC

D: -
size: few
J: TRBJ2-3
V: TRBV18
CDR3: CASSPNRVERDTQYF
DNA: TGTGCCAGCTCACCCAACAGGGTTGAACGGGATACGCAGTATTTT

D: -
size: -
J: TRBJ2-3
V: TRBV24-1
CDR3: CATSAIPDAQYF
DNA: TGTGCCACCAGTGCGATTCCTGATGCGCAGTATTTT

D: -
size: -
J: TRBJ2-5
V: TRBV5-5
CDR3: CASSPGTQRGETQYF
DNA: TGTGCCAGCAGCCCGGGAACCCAGCGAGGGGAGACCCAGTACTTC

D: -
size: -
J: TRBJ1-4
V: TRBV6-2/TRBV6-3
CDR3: CASRPSGEKNEKLFF
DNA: TGTGCCAGCAGGCCATCGGGTGAGAAGAATGAAAAACTGTTTTTT

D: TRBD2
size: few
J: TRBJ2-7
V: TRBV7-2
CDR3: CASSLAGSGDTYEQYF
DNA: TGTGCCAGCAGCTTAGCCGGTAGCGGGGATACCTACGAGCAGTACTTC

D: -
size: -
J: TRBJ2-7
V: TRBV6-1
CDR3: CASSPHLVEGDSYEQYF
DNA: TGTGCCAGCAGCCCCCATTTGGTAGAGGGGGACTCCTACGAGCAGTACTTC

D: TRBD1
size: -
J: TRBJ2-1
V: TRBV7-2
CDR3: CASSQTAGGNNEQFF
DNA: TGTGCCAGCAGCCAAACGGCAGGGGGTAACAATGAGCAGTTCTTC

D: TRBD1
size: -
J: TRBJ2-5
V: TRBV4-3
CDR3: CASSQGRWTGAGETQYF
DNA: TGCGCCAGCAGCCAAGGAAGGTGGACAGGGGCGGGAGAGACCCAGTACTTC

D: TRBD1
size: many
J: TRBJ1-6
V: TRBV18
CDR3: CASSPGQGNSPLHF
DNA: TGTGCCAGCTCACCAGGACAGGGGAATTCACCCCTCCACTTT

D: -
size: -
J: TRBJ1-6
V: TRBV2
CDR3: CASRPGVGSPLHF
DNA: TGTGCCAGCAGGCCGGGGGTGGGGTCACCCCTCCACTTT

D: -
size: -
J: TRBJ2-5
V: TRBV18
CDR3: CASSPLQKETQYF
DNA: TGTGCCAGCTCACCACTCCAGAAGGAGACCCAGTACTTC

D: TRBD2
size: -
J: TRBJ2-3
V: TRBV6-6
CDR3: CASSYGGGGATDTQYF
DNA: TGTGCCAGCAGTTACGGGGGCGGGGGGGCGACAGATACGCAGTATTTT

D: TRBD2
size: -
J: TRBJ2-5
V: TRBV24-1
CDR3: CATSDFRGREMYQETQYF
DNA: TGTGCCACCAGTGATTTTCGCGGGCGGGAGATGTACCAAGAGACCCAGTACTTC

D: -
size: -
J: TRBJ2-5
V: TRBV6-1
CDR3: CASSEGRVAAETQYF
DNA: TGTGCCAGCAGTGAAGGTCGAGTAGCTGCAGAGACCCAGTACTTC

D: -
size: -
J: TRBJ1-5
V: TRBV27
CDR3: CASSLYWNQPQHF
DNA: TGTGCCAGCAGTTTATACTGGAATCAGCCCCAGCATTTT

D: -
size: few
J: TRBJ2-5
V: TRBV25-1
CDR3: CASLRAGPQETQYF
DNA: TGTGCCAGCCTGAGGGCGGGGCCCCAAGAGACCCAGTACTTC

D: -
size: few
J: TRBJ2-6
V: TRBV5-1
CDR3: CASSLVPATALSGANVLTF
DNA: TGCGCCAGCAGCTTGGTTCCTGCGACAGCACTCTCTGGGGCCAACGTCCTGACTTTC

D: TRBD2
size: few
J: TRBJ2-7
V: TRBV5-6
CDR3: CASSLVLADNEQYF
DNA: TGTGCCAGCAGCTTGGTTCTAGCGGACAACGAGCAGTACTTC

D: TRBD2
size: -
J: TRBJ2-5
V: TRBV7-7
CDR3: CASSLAAGDRNEQYF
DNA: TGTGCTAGCAGCCTCGCGGCGGGGGACCGCAATGAGCAGTACTTC

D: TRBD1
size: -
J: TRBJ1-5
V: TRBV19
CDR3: CASRSDRSSNQPQHF
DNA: TGTGCCAGTAGATCGGACAGGTCTAGCAATCAGCCCCAGCATTTT